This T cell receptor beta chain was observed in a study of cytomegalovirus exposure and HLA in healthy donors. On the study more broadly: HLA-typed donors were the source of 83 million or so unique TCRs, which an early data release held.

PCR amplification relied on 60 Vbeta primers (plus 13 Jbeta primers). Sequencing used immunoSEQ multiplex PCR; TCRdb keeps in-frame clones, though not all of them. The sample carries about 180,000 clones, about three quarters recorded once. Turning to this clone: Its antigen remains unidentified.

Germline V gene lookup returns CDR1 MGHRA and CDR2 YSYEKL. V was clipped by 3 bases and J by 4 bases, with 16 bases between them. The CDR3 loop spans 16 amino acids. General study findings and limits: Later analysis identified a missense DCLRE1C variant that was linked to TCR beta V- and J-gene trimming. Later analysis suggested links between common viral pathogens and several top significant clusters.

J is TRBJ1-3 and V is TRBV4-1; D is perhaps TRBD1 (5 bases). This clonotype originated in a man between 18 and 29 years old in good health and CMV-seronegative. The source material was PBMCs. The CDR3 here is CASSHGGGRTGNTIYF. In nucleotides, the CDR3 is TGCGCCAGCAGCCACGGGGGGGGAAGGACCGGAAACACCATATATTTT.